Only a few counts were recorded for the clone carrying this T cell receptor (beta chain). Its specificity is not known. The data are from a study of T cell responses to AZD1222 COVID-19 vaccine. Notes on the study in general: There were repertoire samples only from the period after the peak T cell response. Clonal diversity may have been underestimated in mostly white British donors. Rises in breadth and depth of Spike-specific TCRs came after two AZD1222 doses.

The CDR3 sequence is 16 residues long. With 1 base removed from V and 0 bases from J, the gap between germline ends came to 11 bases. CDR1 is SGHDT, CDR2 YYEEEE, per germline. The method was immunoSEQ multiplex PCR; TCRdb's version includes in-frame clones alone and lacks a portion of them. The sample has under 150,000 clones, 80% to 95% seen once. This sequence joins TRBV5-6 and TRBJ1-3; tentative D call: TRBD1 (5 bases). The sequence was collected from an adult who received the AZD1222 COVID-19 vaccine. Sequencing was performed on peripheral blood, taken 28 days after the second AZD1222 dose. CDR3 region: CASSLFQGYSGNTIYF. The CDR3 bases are TGTGCCAGCAGCTTGTTCCAGGGTTACTCTGGAAACACCATATATTTT. Drawing the rest from reference TRBV5-6 and TRBJ1-3, the complete variable domain is DAGVTQSPTHLIKTRGQQVTLRCSPKSGHDTVSWYQQALGQGPQFIFQYYEEEERQRGNFPDRFSGHQFPNYSSELNVNALLLGDSALYLCASSLFQGYSGNTIYFGEGSWLTVV.